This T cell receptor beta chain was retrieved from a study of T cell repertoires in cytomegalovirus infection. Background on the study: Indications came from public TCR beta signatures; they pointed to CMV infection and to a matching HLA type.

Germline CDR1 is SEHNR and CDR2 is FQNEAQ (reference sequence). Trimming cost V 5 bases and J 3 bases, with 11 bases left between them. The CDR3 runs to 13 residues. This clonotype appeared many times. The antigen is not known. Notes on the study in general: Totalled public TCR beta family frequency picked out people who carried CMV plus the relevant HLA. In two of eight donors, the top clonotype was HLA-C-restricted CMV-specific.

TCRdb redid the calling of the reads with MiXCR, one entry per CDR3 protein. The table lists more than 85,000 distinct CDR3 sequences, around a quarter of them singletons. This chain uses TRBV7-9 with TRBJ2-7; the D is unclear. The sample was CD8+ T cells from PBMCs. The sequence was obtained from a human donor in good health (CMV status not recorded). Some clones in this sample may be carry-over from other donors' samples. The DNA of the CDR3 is TGTGCCAGCAGCCATCCCGGCTTCTACGAGCAGTACTTC. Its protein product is CASSHPGFYEQYF.